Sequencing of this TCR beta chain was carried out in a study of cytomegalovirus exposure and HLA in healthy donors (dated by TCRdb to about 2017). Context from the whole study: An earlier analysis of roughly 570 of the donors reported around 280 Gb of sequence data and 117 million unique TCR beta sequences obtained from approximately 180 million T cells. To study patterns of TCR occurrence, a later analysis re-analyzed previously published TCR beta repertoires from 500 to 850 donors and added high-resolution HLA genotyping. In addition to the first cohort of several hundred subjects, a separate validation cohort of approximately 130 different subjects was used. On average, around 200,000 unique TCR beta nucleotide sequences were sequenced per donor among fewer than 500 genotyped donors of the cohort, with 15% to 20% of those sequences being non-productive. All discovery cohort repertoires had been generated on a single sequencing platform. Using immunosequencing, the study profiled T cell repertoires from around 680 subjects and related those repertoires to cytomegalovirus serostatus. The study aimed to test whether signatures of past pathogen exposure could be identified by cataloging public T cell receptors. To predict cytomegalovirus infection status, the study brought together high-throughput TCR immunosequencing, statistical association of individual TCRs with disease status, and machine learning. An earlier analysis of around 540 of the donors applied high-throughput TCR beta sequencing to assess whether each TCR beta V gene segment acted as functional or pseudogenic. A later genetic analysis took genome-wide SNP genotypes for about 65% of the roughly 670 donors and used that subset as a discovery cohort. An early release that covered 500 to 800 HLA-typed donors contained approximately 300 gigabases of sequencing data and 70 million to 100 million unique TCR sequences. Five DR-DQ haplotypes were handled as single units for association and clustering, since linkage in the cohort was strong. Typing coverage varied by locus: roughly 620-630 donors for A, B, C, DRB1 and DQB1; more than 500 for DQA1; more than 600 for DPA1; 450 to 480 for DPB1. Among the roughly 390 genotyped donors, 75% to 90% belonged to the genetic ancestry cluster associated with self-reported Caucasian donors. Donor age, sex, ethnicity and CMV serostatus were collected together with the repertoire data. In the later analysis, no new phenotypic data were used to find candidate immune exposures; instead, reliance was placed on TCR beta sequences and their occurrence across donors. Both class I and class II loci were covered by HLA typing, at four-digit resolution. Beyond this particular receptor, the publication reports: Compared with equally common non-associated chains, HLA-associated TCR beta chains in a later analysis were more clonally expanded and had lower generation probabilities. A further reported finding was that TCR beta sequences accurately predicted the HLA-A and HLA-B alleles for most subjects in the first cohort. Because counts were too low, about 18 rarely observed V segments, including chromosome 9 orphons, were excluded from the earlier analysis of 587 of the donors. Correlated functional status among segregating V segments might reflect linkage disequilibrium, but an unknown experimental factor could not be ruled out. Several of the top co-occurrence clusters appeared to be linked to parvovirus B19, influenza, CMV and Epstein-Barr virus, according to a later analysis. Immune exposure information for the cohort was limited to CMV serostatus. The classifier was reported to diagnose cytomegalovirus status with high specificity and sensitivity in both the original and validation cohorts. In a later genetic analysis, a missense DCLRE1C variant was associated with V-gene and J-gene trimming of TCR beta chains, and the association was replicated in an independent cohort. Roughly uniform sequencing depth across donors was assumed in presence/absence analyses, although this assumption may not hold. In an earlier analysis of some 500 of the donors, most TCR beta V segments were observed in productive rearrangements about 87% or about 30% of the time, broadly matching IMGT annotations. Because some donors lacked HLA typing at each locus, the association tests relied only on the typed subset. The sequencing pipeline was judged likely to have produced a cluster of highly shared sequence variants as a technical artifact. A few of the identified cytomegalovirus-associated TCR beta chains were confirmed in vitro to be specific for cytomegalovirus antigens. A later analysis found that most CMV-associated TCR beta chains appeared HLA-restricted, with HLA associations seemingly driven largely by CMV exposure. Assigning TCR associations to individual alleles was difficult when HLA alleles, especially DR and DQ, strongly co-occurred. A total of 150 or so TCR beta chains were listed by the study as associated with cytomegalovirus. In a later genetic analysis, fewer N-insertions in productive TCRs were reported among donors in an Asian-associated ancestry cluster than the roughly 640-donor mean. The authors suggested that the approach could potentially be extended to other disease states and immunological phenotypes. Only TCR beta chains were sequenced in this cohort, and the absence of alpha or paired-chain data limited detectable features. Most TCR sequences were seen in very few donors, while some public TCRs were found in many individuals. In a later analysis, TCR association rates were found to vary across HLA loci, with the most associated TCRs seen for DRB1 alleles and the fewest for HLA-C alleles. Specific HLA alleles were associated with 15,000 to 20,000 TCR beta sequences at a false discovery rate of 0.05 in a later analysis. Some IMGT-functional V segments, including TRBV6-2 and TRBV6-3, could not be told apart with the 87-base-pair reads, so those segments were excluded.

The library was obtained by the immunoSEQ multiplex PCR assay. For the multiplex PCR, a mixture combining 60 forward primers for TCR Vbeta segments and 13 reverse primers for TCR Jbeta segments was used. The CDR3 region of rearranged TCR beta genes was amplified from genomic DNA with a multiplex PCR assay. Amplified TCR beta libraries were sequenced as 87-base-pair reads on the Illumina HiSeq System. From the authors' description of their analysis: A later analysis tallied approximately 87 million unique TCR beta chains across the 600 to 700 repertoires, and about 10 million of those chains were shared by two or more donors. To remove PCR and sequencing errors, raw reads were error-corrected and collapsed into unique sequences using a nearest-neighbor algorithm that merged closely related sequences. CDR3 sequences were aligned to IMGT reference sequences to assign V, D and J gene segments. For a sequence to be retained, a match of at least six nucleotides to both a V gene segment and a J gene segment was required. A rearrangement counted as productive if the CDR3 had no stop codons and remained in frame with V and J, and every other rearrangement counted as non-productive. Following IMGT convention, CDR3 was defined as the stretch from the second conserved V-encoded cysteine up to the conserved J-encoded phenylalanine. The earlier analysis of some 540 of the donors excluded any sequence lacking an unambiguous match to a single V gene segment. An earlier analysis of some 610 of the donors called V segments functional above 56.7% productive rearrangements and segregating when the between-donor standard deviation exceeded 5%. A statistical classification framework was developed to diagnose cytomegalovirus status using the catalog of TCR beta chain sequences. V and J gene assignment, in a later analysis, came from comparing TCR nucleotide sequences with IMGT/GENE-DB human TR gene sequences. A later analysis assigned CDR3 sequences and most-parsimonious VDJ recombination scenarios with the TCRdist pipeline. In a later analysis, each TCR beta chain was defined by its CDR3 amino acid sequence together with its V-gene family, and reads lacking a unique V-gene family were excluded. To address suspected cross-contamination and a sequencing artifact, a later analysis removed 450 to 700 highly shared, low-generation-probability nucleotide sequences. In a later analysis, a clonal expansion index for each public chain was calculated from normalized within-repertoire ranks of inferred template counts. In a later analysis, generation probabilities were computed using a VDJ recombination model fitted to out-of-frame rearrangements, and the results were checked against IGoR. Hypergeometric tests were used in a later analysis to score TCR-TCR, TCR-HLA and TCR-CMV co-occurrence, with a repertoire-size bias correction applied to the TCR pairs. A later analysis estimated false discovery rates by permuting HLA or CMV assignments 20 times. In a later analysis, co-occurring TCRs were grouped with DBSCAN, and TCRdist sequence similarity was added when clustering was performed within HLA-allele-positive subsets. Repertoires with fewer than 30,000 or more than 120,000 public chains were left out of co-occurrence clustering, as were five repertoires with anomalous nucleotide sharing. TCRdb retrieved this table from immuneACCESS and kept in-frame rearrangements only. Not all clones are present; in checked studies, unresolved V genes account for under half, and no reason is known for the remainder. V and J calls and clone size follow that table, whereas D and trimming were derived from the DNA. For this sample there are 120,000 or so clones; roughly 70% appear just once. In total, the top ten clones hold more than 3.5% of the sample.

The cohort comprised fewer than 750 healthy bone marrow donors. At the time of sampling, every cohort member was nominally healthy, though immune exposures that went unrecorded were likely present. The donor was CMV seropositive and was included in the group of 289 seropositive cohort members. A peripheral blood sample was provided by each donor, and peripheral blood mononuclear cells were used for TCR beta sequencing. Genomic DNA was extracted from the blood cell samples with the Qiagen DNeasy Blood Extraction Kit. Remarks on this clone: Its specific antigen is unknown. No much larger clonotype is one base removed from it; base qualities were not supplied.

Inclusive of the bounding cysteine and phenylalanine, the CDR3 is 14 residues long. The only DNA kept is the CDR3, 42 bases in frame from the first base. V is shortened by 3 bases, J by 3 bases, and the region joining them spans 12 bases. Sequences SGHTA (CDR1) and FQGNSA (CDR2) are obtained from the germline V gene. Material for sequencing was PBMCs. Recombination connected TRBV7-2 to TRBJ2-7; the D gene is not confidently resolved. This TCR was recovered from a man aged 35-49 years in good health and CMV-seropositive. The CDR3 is CASSLEQLFYEQYF. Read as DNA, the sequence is TGTGCCAGCAGCTTGGAACAGCTCTTCTACGAGCAGTACTTC.